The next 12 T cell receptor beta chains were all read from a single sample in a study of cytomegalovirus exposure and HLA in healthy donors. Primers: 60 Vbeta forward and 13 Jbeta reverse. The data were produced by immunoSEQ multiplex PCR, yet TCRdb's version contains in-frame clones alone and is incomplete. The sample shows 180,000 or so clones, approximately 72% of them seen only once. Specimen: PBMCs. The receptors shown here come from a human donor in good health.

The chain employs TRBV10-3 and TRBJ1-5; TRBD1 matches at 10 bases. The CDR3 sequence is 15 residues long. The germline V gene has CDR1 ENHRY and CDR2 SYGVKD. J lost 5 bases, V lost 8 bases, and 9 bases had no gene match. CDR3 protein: CAISGGTGVDQPQHF. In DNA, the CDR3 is TGTGCCATCTCGGGAGGGACAGGGGTCGATCAGCCCCAGCATTTT.

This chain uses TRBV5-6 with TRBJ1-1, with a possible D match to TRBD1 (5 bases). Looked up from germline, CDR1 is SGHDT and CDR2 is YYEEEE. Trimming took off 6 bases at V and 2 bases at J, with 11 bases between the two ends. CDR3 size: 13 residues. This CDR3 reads CASTQGLNTEAFF. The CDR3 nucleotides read TGTGCCAGCACCCAGGGACTCAACACTGAAGCTTTCTTT.

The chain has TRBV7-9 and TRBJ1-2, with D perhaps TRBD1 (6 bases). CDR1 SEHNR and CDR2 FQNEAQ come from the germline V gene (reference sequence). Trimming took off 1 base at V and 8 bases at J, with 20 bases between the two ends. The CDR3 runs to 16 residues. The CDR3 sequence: CASSLGSSGGLEGYTF. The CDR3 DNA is TGTGCCAGCAGCTTAGGGTCATCCGGGGGGCTGGAAGGCTACACCTTC.

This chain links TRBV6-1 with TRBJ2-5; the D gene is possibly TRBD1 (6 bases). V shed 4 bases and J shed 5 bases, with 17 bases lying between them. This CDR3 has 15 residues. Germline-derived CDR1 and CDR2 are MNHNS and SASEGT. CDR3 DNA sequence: TGTGCCAGCAGTGGATTGACAGGCCATGTTGAGACCCAGTACTTC. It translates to CASSGLTGHVETQYF.

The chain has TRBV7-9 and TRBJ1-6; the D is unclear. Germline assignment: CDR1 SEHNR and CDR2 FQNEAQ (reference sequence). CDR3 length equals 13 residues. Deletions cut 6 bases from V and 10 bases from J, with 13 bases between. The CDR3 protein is CASSPGERSPLHF. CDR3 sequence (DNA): TGTGCCAGCAGTCCCGGGGAGCGGTCACCCCTCCACTTT.

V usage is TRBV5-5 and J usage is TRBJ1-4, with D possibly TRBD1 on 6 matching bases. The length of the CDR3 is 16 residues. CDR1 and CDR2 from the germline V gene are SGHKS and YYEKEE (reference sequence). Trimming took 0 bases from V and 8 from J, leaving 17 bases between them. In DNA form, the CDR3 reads TGTGCCAGCAGCTTGGGGGGAGGGGGGCGACAGGAAAAACTGTTTTTT. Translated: CASSLGGGGRQEKLFF.

The CDR3 spells CASSQVQGVAYEQYF. CDR3 DNA sequence: TGTGCCAGCAGCCAAGTACAGGGGGTAGCCTACGAGCAGTACTTC. This chain joins TRBV14 and TRBJ2-7, with TRBD1 identical over 8 bases. V trimming: 1 base; J trimming: 2 bases; junction bases outside the gene matches: 4. CDR3 length: 15 amino acids. The germline gives CDR1 SGHDN, CDR2 FVKESK.

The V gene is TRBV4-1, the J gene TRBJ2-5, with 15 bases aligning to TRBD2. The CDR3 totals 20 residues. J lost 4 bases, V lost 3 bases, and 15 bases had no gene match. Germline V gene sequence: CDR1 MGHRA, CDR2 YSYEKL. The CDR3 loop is CASSQPGLAGGPQGRETQYF. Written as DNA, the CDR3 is TGCGCCAGCAGCCAGCCGGGACTAGCGGGGGGTCCTCAAGGGCGAGAGACCCAGTACTTC.

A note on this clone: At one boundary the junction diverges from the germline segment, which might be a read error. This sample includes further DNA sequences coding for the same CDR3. The CDR3 DNA follows: TGTGCCATCAGTGAGTCGAAGGGGGCCTCGAACACTGAAGCTTTTTTT. Translating it yields CAISESKGASNTEAFF. The rearrangement uses TRBV10-3 and TRBJ1-1, with 7 bases aligning to TRBD1. The CDR3 is 16 residues long. Germline lookup yields CDR1 ENHRY and CDR2 SYGVKD.

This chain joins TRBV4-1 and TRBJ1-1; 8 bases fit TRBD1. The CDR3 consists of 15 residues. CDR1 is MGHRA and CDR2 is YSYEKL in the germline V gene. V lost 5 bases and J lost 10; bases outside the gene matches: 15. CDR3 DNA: TGCGCCAGCAGCGACACCGACAGGGGCGGTCATGGAGCTTTCTTT. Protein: CASSDTDRGGHGAFF.

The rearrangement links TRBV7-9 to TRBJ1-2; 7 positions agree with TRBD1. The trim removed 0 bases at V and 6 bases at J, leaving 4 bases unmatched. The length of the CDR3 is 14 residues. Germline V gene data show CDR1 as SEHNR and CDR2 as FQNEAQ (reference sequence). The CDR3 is CASSLAGQGDGYTF. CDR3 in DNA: TGTGCCAGCAGCTTAGCGGGGCAGGGGGATGGCTACACCTTC.

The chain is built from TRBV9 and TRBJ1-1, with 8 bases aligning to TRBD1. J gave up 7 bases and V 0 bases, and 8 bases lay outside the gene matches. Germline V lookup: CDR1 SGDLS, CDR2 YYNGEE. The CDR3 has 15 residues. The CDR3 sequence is CASSVGPGQGVEAFF. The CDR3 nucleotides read TGTGCCAGCAGCGTAGGCCCCGGACAGGGTGTTGAAGCTTTCTTT.